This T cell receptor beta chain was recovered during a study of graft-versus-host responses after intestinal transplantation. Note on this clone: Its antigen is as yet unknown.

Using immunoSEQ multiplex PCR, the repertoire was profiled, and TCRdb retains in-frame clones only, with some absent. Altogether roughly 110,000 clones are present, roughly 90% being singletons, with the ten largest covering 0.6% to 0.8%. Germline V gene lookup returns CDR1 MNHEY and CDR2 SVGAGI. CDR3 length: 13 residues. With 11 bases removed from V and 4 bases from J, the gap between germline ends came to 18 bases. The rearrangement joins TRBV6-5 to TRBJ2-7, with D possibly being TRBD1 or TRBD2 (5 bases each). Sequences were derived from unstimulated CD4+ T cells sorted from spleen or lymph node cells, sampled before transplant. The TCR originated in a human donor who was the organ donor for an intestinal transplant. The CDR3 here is CAAHQGRSYEQYF. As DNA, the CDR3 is TGTGCCGCACATCAGGGACGCTCGTACGAGCAGTACTTC.